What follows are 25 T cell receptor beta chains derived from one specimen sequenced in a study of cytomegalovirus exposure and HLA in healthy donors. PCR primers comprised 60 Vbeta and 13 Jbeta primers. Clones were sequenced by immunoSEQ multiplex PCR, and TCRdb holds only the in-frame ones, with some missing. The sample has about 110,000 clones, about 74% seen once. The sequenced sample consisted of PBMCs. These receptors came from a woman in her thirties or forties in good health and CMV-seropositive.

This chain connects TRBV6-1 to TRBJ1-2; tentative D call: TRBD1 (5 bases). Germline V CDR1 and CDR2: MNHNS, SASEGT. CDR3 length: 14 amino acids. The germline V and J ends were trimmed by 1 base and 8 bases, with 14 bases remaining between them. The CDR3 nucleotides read TGTGCCAGCAGTGAAGAGGGAACAGGCTGGGGCTACACCTTC. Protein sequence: CASSEEGTGWGYTF.

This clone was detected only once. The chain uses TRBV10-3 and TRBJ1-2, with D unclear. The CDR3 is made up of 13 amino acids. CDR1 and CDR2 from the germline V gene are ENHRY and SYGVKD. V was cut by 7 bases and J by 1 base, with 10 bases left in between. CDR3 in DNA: TGTGCCATCAAGGACGGGATTAACTATGGCTACACCTTC. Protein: CAIKDGINYGYTF.

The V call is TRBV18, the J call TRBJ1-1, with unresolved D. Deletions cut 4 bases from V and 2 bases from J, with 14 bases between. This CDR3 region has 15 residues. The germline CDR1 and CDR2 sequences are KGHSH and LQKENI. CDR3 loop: CASSRGSQLNTEAFF. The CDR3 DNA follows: TGTGCCAGCTCACGCGGTTCGCAATTAAACACTGAAGCTTTCTTT.

The CDR3 coding sequence is TGTGCCTGGAAACAAGTATCTGGCGGGGGACGGGAGACCCAGTACTTC. Residues: CAWKQVSGGGRETQYF. The chain couples TRBV30 to TRBJ2-5; 7 positions match TRBD2. CDR1 is GTSNPN, CDR2 SVGIG, per germline (reference sequence). This CDR3 spans 16 amino acids. V gave up 4 bases and J gave up 5 bases; unmatched junction bases: 16. Full variable domain (missing parts from reference TRBV30 and TRBJ2-5): SQTIHQWPATLVQPVGSPLSLECTVEGTSNPNLYWYRQAAGRGLQLLFYSVGIGQISSEVPQNLSASRPQDRQFILSSKKLLLSDSGFYLCAWKQVSGGGRETQYFGPGTRLLVL.

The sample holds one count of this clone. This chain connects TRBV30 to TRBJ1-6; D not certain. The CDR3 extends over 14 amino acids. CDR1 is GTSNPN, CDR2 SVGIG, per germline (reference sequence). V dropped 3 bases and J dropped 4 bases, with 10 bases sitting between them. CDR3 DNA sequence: TGTGCCTGGAGCCGACGGGATTATAATTCACCCCTCCACTTT. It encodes CAWSRRDYNSPLHF.

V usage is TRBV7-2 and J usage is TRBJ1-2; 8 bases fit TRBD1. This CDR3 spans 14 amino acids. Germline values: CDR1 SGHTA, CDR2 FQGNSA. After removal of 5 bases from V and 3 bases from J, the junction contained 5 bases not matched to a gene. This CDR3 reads CASSPATGDYGYTF. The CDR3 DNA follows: TGTGCCAGCAGCCCCGCGACAGGGGACTATGGCTACACCTTC.

Here the CDR3 DNA reads TGCGCCAGCAGCCAAGGACTAGCGGGGGCCCCTCCCTACGAGCAGTACTTC. It specifies CASSQGLAGAPPYEQYF. The rearrangement links TRBV4-3 to TRBJ2-7; 12 positions match TRBD2. Trimming at V came to 1 base and at J to 2 bases, leaving 6 bases not matched to a gene. This CDR3 is built from 17 residues. From germline, CDR1 is LGHNA and CDR2 YSLEER.

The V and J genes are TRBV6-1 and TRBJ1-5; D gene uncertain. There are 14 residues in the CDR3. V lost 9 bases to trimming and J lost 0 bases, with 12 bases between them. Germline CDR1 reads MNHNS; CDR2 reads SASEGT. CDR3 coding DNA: TGTGCCAGTTATGCGGGATATAGCAATCAGCCCCAGCATTTT. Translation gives CASYAGYSNQPQHF.

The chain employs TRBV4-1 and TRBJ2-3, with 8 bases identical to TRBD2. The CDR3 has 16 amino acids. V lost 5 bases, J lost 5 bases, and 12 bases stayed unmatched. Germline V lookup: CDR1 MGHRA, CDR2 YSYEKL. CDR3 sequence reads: CASSKGGLAGGDTQYF. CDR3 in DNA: TGCGCCAGCAGCAAGGGGGGTTTGGCGGGGGGAGATACGCAGTATTTT.

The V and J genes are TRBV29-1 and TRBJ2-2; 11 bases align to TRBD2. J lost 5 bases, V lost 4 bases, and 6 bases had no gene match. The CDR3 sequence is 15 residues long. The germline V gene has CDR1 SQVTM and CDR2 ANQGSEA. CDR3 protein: CSVASSGGKTGELFF. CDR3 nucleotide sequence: TGCAGCGTTGCATCTAGCGGGGGGAAAACCGGGGAGCTGTTTTTT.

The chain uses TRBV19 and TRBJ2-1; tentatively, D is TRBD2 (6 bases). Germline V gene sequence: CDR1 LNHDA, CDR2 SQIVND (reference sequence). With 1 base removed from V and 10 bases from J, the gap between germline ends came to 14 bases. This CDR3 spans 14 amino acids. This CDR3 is CASSIGALGGEQFF. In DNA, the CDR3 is TGTGCCAGTAGTATAGGGGCCCTCGGAGGGGAGCAGTTCTTC.

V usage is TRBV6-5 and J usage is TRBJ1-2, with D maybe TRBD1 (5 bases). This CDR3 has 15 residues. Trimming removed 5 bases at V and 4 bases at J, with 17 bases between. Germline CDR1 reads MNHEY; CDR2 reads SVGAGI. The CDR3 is CASSGGHNLAYGYTF. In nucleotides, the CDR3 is TGTGCCAGCAGTGGTGGACATAACCTCGCCTATGGCTACACCTTC.

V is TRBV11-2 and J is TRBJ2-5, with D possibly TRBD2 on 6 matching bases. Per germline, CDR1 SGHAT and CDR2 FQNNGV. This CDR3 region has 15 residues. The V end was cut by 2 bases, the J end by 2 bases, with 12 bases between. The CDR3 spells CASSLRRGEQETQYF. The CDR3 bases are TGTGCCAGCAGCTTACGGCGGGGTGAACAAGAGACCCAGTACTTC.

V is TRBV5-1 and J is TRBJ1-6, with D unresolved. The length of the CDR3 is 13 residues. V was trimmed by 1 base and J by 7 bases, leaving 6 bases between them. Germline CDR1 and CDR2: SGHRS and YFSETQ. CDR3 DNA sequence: TGCGCCAGCAGCTTGTCGGGGAATTCACCCCTCCACTTT. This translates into CASSLSGNSPLHF. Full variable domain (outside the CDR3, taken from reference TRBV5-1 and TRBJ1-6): KAGVTQTPRYLIKTRGQQVTLSCSPISGHRSVSWYQQTPGQGLQFLFEYFSETQRNKGNFPGRFSGRQFSNSRSEMNVSTLELGDSALYLCASSLSGNSPLHFGNGTRLTVT.

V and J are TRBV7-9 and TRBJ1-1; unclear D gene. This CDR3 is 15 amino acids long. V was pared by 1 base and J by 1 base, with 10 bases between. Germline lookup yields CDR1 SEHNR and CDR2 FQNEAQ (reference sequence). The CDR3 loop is CASSLVQAGNTEAFF. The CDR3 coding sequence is TGTGCCAGCAGCTTAGTCCAGGCGGGGAACACTGAAGCTTTCTTT.

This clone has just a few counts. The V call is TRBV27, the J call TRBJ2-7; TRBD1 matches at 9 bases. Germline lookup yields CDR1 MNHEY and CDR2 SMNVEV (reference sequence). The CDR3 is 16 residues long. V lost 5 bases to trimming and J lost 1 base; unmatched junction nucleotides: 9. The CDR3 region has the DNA TGTGCCAGCAGTCTGGGACAGGGATCGAGGTCCTACGAGCAGTACTTC. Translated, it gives CASSLGQGSRSYEQYF.

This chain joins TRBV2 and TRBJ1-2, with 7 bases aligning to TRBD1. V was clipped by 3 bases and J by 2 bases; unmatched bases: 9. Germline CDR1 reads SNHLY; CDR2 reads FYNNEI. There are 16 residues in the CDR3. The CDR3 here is CASSEAGGRANYGYTF. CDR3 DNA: TGTGCCAGCAGTGAGGCAGGGGGAAGAGCCAACTATGGCTACACCTTC.

The chain's CDR3 is CASSLGTSGRLETQYF. For the CDR3, the DNA is TGCGCCAGCAGCTTGGGGACTAGCGGGAGATTAGAGACCCAGTACTTC. This chain uses TRBV5-1 with TRBJ2-5, with 13 bases identical to TRBD2. This CDR3 region has 16 residues. Germline CDR1 SGHRS, CDR2 YFSETQ. V dropped 0 bases and J dropped 4; count of bases not matched to a gene: 3. Complete variable domain (other parts from reference TRBV5-1 and TRBJ2-5): KAGVTQTPRYLIKTRGQQVTLSCSPISGHRSVSWYQQTPGQGLQFLFEYFSETQRNKGNFPGRFSGRQFSNSRSEMNVSTLELGDSALYLCASSLGTSGRLETQYFGPGTRLLVL.

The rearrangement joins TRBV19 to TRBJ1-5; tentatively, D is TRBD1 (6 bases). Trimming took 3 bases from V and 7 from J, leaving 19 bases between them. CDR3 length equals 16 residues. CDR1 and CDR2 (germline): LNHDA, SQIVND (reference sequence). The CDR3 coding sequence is TGTGCCAGTAGTATCCTCCCCACAGGGATTGGACAGCCCCAGCATTTT. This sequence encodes CASSILPTGIGQPQHF.

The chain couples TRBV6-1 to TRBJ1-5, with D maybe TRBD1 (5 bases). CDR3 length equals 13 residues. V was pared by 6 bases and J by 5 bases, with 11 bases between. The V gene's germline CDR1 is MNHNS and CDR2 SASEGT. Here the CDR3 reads CASRRGGDQPQHF. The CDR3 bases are TGTGCCAGCAGGAGGGGAGGTGATCAGCCCCAGCATTTT.

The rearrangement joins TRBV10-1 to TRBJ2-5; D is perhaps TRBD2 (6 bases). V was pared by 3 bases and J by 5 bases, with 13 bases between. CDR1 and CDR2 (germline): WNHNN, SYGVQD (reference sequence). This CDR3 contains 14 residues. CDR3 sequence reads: CASSDGGPRETQYF. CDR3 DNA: TGCGCCAGCAGTGACGGGGGTCCGCGGGAGACCCAGTACTTC.

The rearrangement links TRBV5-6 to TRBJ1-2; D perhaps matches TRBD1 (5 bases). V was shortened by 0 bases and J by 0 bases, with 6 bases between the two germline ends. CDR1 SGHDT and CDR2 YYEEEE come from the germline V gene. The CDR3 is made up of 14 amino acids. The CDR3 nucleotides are TGTGCCAGCAGCTTGGCCAGGGCTAACTATGGCTACACCTTC. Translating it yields CASSLARANYGYTF.

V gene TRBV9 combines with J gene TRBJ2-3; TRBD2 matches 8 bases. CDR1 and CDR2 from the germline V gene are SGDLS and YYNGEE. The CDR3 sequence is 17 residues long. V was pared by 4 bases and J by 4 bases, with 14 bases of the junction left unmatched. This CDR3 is CASSKTPGTSHADTQYF. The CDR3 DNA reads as TGTGCCAGCAGCAAGACTCCCGGGACTAGTCATGCAGATACGCAGTATTTT.

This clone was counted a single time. In DNA, the CDR3 is TGTGCCAGCAGCCAGATTGGGGCATTTTCAGATACGCAGTATTTT. Its translation: CASSQIGAFSDTQYF. The J gene is TRBJ2-3, the V gene TRBV7-9; D might be TRBD1 (5 bases). The CDR3 sequence is 15 residues long. Germline V CDR1 and CDR2: SEHNR, FQNEAQ (reference sequence). V was cut by 5 bases and J by 4 bases, with 16 bases left in between.

The CDR3 DNA follows: TGTGCCAGCAGCACGGGGGTGAGCACAGATACGCAGTATTTT. Its translation is CASSTGVSTDTQYF. This chain uses TRBV4-2 with TRBJ2-3; tentatively, D is TRBD2 (6 bases). Germline V gives CDR1 LGHNA, CDR2 YNFKEQ. V was shortened by 5 bases and J by 0 bases, with 9 bases between the two germline ends. This CDR3 comprises 14 residues.